This passage covers 9 T cell receptor beta chains from one sample sequenced in a study of blood T cell repertoires in COVID-19. The table came from immunoSEQ multiplex PCR; TCRdb's copy has only in-frame clones and leaves some out. Among 300,000 or so clones listed, roughly 87% were seen once. Sequencing was performed on PBMCs or T cells enriched from blood (not recorded which). These TCRs come from a woman aged 25 to 39 who had recovered from COVID-19.

The rearrangement uses TRBV12-3 or TRBV12-4 and TRBJ1-2; maybe TRBD1 (5 bases). This CDR3 spans 13 amino acids. Trimming left V 6 bases short and J 4 bases short, with 12 bases between. The CDR3 sequence is CASSDGGFYGYTF. The CDR3 DNA follows: TGTGCCAGCAGCGATGGGGGGTTCTATGGCTACACCTTC.

This chain connects TRBV29-1 to TRBJ1-1, with a weak D call TRBD1 (5 bases). This CDR3 is 14 amino acids long. Germline V gene data show CDR1 as SQVTM and CDR2 as ANQGSEA. The V and J ends lost 1 base and 0 bases respectively, with 9 bases between them. The CDR3 loop is CSVEAGGMNTEAFF. The CDR3 DNA reads as TGCAGCGTTGAAGCCGGGGGGATGAACACTGAAGCTTTCTTT.

This clone was seen a handful of times. This chain uses TRBV5-1 with TRBJ1-2; D remains unclear. Germline V lookup: CDR1 SGHRS, CDR2 YFSETQ. Trimming shortened V by 4 bases and J by 5 bases, and 12 bases separated the two germline ends. The CDR3 loop spans 13 amino acids. CDR3 sequence: CASSTGREYGYTF. The CDR3 nucleotides are TGCGCCAGCAGCACCGGACGGGAGTATGGCTACACCTTC.

This clone was observed once. The chain employs TRBV6-6 and TRBJ1-1; TRBD1 matches at 7 bases. The V and J ends lost 6 bases and 5 bases, in that order; junction bases with no gene match: 9. Germline V gene data show CDR1 as MNHNY and CDR2 as SVGAGI (reference sequence). The CDR3 spans 14 residues. This CDR3 reads CASSLTTGNTEAFF. CDR3 nucleotides: TGTGCCAGCAGCCTGACGACAGGGAATACTGAAGCTTTCTTT.

This sequence joins TRBV19 and TRBJ1-5; TRBD1 might be the D (5 bases). Germline V gene data show CDR1 as LNHDA and CDR2 as SQIVND (reference sequence). This CDR3 region has 17 residues. Trimming shortened V by 2 bases and J by 0 bases, and 14 bases separated the two germline ends. CDR3 protein: CASSIKGAMISNQPQHF. The CDR3 nucleotides are TGTGCCAGTAGTATAAAAGGGGCCATGATTAGCAATCAGCCCCAGCATTTT. Using reference TRBV19 and TRBJ1-5 for the parts outside the CDR3, the full variable domain is DGGITQSPKYLFRKEGQNVTLSCEQNLNHDAMYWYRQDPGQGLRLIYYSQIVNDFQKGDIAEGYSVSREKKESFPLTVTSAQKNPTAFYLCASSIKGAMISNQPQHFGDGTRLSIL.

This chain connects TRBV6-5 to TRBJ1-2; 8 bases align to TRBD1. The CDR3 runs to 11 residues. V lost 6 bases and J lost 6; bases outside the gene matches: 0. Germline CDR1 and CDR2: MNHEY and SVGAGI. CDR3 sequence reads: CASRDRDGYTF. The CDR3 nucleotides are TGTGCCAGCAGGGACAGGGATGGCTACACCTTC.

This sequence joins TRBV6-4 and TRBJ2-1; TRBD2 agrees at 8 bases. CDR1 is MRHNA and CDR2 is SNTAGT in the germline V gene. This CDR3 contains 15 residues. The J segment lost 8 bases and the V segment lost 0 bases, leaving 6 bases of the junction unmatched. CDR3 amino acids: CASSDSGGGHYEQFF. CDR3 DNA: TGTGCCAGCAGTGACTCCGGGGGGGGCCACTATGAGCAGTTCTTC.

The chain recombines TRBV5-1 with TRBJ2-3; 9 nucleotides agree with TRBD2. Germline V lookup: CDR1 SGHRS, CDR2 YFSETQ. V shed 4 bases, J shed 4 bases, and the junction held 10 bases outside the gene matches. The CDR3 consists of 16 residues. CDR3 sequence reads: CASSASAGGPPDTQYF. The CDR3 DNA reads as TGCGCCAGCAGCGCCAGTGCGGGGGGGCCCCCAGATACGCAGTATTTT.

This clone occurred once. The rearrangement links TRBV18 to TRBJ1-1; D might be TRBD1 (6 bases). In germline, CDR1 is KGHSH, CDR2 LQKENI. The CDR3 runs to 14 residues. Trimming removed 0 bases at V and 6 bases at J, with 11 bases between. The CDR3: CASSPPQGRAEAFF. CDR3 DNA: TGTGCCAGCTCACCACCACAGGGTAGGGCTGAAGCTTTCTTT.